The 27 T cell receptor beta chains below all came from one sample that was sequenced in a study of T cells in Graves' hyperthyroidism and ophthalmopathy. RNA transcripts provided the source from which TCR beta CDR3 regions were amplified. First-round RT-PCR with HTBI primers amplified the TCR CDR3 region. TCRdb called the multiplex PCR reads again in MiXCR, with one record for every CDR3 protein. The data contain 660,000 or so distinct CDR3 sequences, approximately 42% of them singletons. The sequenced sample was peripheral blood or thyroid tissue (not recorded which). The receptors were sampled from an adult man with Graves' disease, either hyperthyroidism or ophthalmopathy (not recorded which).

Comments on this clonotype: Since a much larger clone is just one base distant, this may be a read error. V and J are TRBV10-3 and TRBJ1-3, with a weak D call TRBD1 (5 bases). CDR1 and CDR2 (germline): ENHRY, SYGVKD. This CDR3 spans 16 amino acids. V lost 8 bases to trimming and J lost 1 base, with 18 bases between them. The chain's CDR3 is CAIADPGTVSGNTIYF. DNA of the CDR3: TGTGCCATCGCCGACCCTGGGACCGTTTCTGGAAACACCATATATTTT.

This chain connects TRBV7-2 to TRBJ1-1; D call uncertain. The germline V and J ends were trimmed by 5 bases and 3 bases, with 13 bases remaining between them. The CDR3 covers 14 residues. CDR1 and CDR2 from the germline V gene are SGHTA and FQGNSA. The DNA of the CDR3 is TGTGCCAGCAGCGAACAGCCTCGGGACACTGAAGCTTTCTTT. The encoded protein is CASSEQPRDTEAFF.

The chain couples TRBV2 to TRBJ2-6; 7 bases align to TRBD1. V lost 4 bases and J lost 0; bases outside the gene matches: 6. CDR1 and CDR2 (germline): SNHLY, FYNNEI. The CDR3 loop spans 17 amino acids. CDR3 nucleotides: TGTGCCAGCAGTGTTCGAACAGGGGACTCTGGGGCCAACGTCCTGACTTTC. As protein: CASSVRTGDSGANVLTF.

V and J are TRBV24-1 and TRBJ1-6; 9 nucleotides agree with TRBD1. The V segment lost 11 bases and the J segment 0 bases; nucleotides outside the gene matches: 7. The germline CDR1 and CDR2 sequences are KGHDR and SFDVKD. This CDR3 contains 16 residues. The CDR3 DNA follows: TGTGCCATCGGGGGACAGGGCGGCTCCTATAATTCACCCCTCCACTTT. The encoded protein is CAIGGQGGSYNSPLHF.

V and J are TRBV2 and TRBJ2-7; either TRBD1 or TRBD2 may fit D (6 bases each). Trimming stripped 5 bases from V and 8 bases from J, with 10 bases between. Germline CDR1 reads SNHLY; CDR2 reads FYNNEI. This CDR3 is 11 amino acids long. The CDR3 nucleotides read TGTGCCAGCAGTCTACGGGGGCAGCAGTACTTC. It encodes CASSLRGQQYF.

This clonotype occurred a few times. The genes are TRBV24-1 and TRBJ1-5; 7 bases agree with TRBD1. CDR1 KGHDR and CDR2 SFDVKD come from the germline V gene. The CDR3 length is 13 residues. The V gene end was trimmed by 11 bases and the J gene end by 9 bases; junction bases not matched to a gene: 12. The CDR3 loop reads CASHAGGAGPQHF. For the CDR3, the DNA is TGTGCCAGCCATGCAGGGGGTGCGGGGCCCCAGCATTTT.

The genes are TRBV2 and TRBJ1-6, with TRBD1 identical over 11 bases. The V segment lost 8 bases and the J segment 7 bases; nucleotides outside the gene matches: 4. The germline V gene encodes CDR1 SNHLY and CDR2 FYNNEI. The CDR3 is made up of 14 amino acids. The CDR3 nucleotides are TGTGCCAGCCGGACAGGGGGCGCGAATTCACCCCTCCACTTT. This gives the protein CASRTGGANSPLHF.

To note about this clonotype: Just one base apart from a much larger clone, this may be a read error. The CDR3 loop reads CASSDEVNQPQHF. DNA of the CDR3: TGTGCCAGCAGTGACGAAGTGAATCAGCCCCAGCATTTT. The rearrangement joins TRBV6-5 to TRBJ1-5; no clear D. Germline lookup yields CDR1 MNHEY and CDR2 SVGAGI. V was trimmed by 5 bases and J by 4 bases, leaving 9 bases between them. The CDR3 consists of 13 residues.

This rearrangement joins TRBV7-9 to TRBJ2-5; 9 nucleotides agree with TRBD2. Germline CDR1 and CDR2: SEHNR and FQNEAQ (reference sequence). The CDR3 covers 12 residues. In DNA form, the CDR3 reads TGTGCAGCGGGGGGTAGACAAGAGACCCAGTACTTC. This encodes CAAGGRQETQYF.

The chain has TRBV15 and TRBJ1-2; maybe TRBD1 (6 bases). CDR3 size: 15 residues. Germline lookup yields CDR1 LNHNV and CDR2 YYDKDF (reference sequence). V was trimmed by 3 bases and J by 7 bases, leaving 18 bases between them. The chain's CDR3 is CATSRGAIGGSGYTF. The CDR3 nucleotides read TGTGCCACCAGCAGGGGCGCCATAGGGGGATCTGGCTACACCTTC.

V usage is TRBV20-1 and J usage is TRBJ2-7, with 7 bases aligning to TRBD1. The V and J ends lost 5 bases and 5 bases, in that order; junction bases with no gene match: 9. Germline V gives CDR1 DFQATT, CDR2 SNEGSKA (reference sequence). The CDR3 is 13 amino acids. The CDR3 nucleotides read TGCAGTGCTGGGGACAGAAAAGTTGACGAGCAGTACTTC. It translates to CSAGDRKVDEQYF.

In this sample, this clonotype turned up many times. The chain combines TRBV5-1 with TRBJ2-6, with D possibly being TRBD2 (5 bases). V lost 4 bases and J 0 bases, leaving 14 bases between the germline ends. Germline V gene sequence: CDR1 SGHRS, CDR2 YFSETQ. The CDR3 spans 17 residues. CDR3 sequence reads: CASSRIAGGSGANVLTF. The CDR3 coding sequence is TGCGCCAGCAGCCGAATTGCGGGCGGCTCTGGGGCCAACGTCCTGACTTTC.

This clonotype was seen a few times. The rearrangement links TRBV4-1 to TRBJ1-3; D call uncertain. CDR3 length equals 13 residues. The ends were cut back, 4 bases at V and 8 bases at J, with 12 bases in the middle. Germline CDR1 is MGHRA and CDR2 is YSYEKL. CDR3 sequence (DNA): TGCGCCAGCAGCCGGGCGGTACCGGACACCATATATTTT. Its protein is CASSRAVPDTIYF.

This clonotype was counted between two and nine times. The CDR3 sequence is CASSPGQATNQPQHF. CDR3 in DNA: TGTGCCAGCAGTCCGGGACAGGCAACCAATCAGCCCCAGCATTTT. The chain carries TRBV12-3 or TRBV12-4 and TRBJ1-5; 8 nucleotides agree with TRBD1. Losses at the gene ends were 5 bases for V and 3 bases for J; bases not matched to a gene: 6. The CDR3 covers 15 residues.

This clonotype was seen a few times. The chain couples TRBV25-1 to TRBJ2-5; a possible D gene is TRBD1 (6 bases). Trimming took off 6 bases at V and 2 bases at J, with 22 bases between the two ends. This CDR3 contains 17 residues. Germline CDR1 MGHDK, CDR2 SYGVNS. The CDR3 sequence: CASSVEDGQRNQETQYF. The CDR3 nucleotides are TGTGCCAGCAGCGTAGAGGATGGACAGCGAAATCAAGAGACCCAGTACTTC.

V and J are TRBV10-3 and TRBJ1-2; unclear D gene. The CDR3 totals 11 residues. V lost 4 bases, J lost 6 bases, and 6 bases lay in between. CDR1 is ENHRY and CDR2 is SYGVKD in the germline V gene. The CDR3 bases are TGTGCCATCAGTGGAGTGGATGGCTACACCTTC. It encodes CAISGVDGYTF.

The DNA for the CDR3 is TGTGCCAGCAGCCCCGGACAGGTCACCGGGGAGCTGTTTTTT. Encoded protein: CASSPGQVTGELFF. The chain uses TRBV9 and TRBJ2-2, with 7 nucleotides matching TRBD1. The CDR3 totals 14 residues. Germline trimming cut 4 bases from V and 4 bases from J; bases unmatched to any gene: 4. Germline V lookup: CDR1 SGDLS, CDR2 YYNGEE.

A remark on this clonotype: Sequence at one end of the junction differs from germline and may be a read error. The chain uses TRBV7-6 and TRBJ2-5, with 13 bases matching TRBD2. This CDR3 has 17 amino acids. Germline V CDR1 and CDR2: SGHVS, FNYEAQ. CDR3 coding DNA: TGTGCTAGCAGCTTTCTACGACTAGCGGGGGGTGAAGAGACCCAGTACTTC. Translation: CASSFLRLAGGEETQYF.

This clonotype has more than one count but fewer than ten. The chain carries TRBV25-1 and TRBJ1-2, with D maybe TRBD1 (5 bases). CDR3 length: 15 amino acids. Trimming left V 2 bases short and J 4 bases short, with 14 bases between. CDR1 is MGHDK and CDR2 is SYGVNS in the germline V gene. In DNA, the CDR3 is TGTGCCAGCAGTGAAGGGATAAGCGGGGGCTATGGCTACACCTTC. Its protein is CASSEGISGGYGYTF.

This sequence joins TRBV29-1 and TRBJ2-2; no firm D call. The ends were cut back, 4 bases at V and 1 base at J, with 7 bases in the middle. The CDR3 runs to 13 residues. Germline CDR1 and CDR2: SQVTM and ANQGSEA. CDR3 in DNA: TGCAGCGTTGTTCCGGAGAACACCGGGGAGCTGTTTTTT. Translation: CSVVPENTGELFF.

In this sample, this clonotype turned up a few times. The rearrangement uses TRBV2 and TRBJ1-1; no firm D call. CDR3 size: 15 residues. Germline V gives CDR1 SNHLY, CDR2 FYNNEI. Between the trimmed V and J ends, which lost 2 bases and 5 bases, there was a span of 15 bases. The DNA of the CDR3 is TGTGCCAGCAGTGAAAGTCTGGGTCGAGGAACTGAAGCTTTCTTT. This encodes CASSESLGRGTEAFF.

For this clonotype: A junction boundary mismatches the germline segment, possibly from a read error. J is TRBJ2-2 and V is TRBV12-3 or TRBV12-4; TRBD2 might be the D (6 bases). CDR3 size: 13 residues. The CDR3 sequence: CASRAGNTEELFF. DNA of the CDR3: TGTGCCAGCAGGGCGGGGAACACCGAGGAGCTGTTTTTT.

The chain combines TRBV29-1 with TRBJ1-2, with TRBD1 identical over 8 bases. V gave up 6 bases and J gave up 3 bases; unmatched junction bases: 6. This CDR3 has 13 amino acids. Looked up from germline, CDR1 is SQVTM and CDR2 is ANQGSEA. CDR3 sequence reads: CSVRRQGYYGYTF. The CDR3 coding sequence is TGCAGCGTCCGGAGACAGGGGTACTATGGCTACACCTTC.

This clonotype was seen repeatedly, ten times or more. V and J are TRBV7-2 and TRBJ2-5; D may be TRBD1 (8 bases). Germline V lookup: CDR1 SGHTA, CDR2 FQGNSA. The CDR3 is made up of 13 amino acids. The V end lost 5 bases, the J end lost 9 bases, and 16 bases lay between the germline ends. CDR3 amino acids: CASSVGQGGAQYF. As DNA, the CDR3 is TGTGCCAGCAGCGTTGGACAGGGAGGGGCCCAGTACTTC.

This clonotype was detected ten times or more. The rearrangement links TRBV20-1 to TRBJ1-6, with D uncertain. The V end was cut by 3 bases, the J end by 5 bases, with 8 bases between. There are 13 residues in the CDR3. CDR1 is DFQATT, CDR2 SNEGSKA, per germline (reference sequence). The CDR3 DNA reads TGCAGTGCTAGTAGCGGGGATAATTCACCCCTCCACTTT. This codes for CSASSGDNSPLHF.

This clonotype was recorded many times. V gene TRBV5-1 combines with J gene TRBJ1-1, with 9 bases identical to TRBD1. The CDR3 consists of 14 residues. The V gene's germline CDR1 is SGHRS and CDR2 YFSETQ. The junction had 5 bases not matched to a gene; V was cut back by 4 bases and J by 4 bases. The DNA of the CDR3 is TGCGCCAGCAGCACATCGACAGGGGGCACTGAAGCTTTCTTT. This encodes CASSTSTGGTEAFF.

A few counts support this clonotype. This CDR3 reads CASSERGGTDTQYF. CDR3 DNA sequence: TGTGCCAGCAGTGAGCGGGGGGGCACAGATACGCAGTATTTT. The chain joins TRBV25-1 to TRBJ2-3; TRBD2 aligns across 8 bases. CDR1 is MGHDK and CDR2 is SYGVNS in the germline V gene. CDR3 length: 14 residues. The V and J ends lost 3 bases and 1 base, in that order; junction bases with no gene match: 0.